This T cell receptor (beta chain) was sequenced for a study of CD8 T cells in ankylosing spondylitis. Libraries of TCR beta came from quantitative 5'-RACE with molecular barcodes. A single record per CDR3 protein comes from TCRdb applying MiXCR to the 5' RACE reads. This table has 220,000 or so distinct CDR3 sequences, under 12% appearing once. This clonotype has more than one count but fewer than ten. J gave up 5 bases and V 7 bases, and 5 bases lay outside the gene matches. The CDR3 extends over 13 amino acids. Per germline, CDR1 SGHRS and CDR2 YFSETQ. Sequencing was performed on blood, either unsorted or a sorted T cell fraction (not recorded which). The chain is built from TRBV5-1 and TRBJ2-1; TRBD2 aligns across 8 bases. This sequence was found in a male donor with ankylosing spondylitis or in good health (not recorded which). CDR3 bases: TGCGCCAGCCGCGGGGGACTAGACAATGAGCAGTTCTTC. It translates to CASRGGLDNEQFF. Full variable domain (outside the CDR3, taken from reference TRBV5-1 and TRBJ2-1): KAGVTQTPRYLIKTRGQQVTLSCSPISGHRSVSWYQQTPGQGLQFLFEYFSETQRNKGNFPGRFSGRQFSNSRSEMNVSTLELGDSALYLCASRGGLDNEQFFGPGTRLTVL.